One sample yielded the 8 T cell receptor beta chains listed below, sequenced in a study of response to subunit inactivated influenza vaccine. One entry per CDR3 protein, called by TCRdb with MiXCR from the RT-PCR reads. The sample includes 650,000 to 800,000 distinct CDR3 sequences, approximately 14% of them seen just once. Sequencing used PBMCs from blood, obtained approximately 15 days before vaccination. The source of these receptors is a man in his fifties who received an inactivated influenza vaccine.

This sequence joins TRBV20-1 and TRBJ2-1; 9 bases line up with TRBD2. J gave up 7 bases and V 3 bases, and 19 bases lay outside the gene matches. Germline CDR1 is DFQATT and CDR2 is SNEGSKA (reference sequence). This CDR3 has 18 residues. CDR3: CSARPVQAGGDSWNEQFF. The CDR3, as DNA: TGCAGTGCTAGGCCCGTCCAGGCGGGGGGGGACTCGTGGAATGAGCAGTTCTTC.

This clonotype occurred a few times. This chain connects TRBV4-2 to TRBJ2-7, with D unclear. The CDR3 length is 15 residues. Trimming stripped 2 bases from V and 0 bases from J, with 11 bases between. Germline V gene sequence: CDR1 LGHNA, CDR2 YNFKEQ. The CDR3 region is CASSQNSLFSYEQYF. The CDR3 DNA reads TGTGCCAGCAGCCAAAATAGTCTGTTCTCCTACGAGCAGTACTTC.

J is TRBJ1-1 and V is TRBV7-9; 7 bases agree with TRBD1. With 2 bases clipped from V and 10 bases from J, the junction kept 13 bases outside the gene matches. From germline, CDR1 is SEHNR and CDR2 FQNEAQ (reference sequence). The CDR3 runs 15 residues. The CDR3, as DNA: TGTGCCAGCAGCTTACTCCGAGGTGAGGGGGCAGGAGCTTTCTTT. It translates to CASSLLRGEGAGAFF. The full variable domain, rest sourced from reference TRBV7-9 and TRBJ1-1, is DTGVSQNPRHKITKRGQNVTFRCDPISEHNRLYWYRQTLGQGPEFLTYFQNEAQLEKSRLLSDRFSAERPKGSFSTLEIQRTEQGDSAMYLCASSLLRGEGAGAFFGQGTRLTVV.

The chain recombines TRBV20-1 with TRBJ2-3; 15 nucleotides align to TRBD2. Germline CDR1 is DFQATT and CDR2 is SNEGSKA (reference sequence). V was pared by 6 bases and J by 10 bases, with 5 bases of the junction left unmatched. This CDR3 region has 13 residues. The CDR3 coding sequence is TGCAGTGCGCGGACTAGCGGGAGGGCCTCGCAGTATTTT. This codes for CSARTSGRASQYF.

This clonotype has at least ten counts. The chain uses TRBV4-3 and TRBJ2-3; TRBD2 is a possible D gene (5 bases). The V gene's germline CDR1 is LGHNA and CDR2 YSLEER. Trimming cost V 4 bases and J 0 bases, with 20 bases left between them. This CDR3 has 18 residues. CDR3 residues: CASSLSPGGRTSTDTQYF. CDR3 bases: TGCGCCAGCAGCCTATCCCCTGGAGGCAGGACTAGCACAGATACGCAGTATTTT.

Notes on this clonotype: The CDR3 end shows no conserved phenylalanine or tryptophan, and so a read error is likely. CDR3 residues: CASSLANLGASPLHL. DNA of the CDR3: TGTGCCAGCAGCTTAGCCAACCTAGGGGCTTCACCCCTCCACCTT. V is TRBV7-2 and J is TRBJ1-6; D may be TRBD1 (5 bases). The CDR3 is 15 residues long. Trimming shortened V by 0 bases and J by 9 bases, and 12 bases separated the two germline ends. The germline gives CDR1 SGHTA, CDR2 FQGNSA.

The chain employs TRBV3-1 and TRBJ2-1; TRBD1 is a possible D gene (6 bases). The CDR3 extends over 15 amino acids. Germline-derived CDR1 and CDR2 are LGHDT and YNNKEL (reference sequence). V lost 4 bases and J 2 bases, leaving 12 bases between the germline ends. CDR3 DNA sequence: TGTGCCAGCAGCCCCGAGGCAGGGGCCTACAATGAGCAGTTCTTC. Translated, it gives CASSPEAGAYNEQFF.

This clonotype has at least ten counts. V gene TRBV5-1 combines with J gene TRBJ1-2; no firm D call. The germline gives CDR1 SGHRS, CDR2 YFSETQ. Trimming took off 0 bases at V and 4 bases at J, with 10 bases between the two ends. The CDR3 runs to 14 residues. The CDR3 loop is CASSLEQKGYGYTF. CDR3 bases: TGCGCCAGCAGCTTGGAGCAGAAAGGCTATGGCTACACCTTC.